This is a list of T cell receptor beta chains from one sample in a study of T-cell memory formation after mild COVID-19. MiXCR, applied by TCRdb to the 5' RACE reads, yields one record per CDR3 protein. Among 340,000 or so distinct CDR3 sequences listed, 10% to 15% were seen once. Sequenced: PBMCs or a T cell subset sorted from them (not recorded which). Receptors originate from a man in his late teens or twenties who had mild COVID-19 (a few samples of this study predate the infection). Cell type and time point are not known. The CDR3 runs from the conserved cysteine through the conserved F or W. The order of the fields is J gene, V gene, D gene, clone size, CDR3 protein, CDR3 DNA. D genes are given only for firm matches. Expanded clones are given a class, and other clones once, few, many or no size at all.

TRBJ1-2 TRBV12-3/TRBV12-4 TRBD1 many CASKRTGNYVYYGYTF TGTGCCAGCAAACGGACAGGGAATTATGTTTACTATGGCTACACCTTC
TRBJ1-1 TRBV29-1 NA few CSVVHLPLMNTEAFF TGCAGCGTAGTTCACCTCCCACTCATGAACACTGAAGCTTTCTTT
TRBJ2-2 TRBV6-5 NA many CASTKLGVTGELFF TGTGCCAGCACTAAGTTGGGGGTAACCGGGGAGCTGTTTTTT
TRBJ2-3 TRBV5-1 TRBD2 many CASSSGLAGITDTQYF TGCGCCAGCAGCTCCGGACTAGCGGGGATCACAGATACGCAGTATTTT
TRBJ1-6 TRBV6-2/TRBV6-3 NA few CASSREDNSPLHF TGTGCCAGCAGCAGGGAGGATAATTCACCCCTCCACTTT
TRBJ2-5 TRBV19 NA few CASTLSGALGLPETQYF TGTGCCAGTACCCTTTCCGGGGCCCTCGGCCTTCCAGAGACCCAGTACTTC
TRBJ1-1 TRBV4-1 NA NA CASSQEPANTEAFF TGCGCCAGCAGCCAAGAGCCAGCAAACACTGAAGCTTTCTTT
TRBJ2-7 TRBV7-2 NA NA CASSLQGYGPYEQYF TGTGCCAGCAGCTTACAGGGGTATGGACCCTACGAGCAGTACTTC
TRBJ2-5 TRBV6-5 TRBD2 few CASSYSISGGVGETQYF TGTGCCAGCAGTTACTCGATTAGCGGGGGGGTAGGAGAGACCCAGTACTTC
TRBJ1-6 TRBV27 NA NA CASQVRSGSYNSPLHF TGTGCCAGCCAAGTTCGCTCCGGCTCCTATAATTCACCCCTCCACTTT
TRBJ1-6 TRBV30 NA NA CAWSGGTRYNSPLHF TGTGCCTGGAGTGGGGGGACACGGTATAATTCACCCCTCCACTTT
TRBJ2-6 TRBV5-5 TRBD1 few CASSFSRGLGANVLTF TGTGCCAGCAGCTTTTCCAGGGGGCTCGGGGCCAACGTCCTGACTTTC
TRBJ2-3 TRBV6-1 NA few CASRRTVWSDTQYF TGTGCCAGCAGGCGGACGGTTTGGTCGGATACGCAGTATTTT
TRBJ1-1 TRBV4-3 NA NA CASSQQEDTEAFF TGCGCCAGCAGCCAACAGGAAGACACTGAAGCTTTCTTT
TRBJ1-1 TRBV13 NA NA CASSRPKTGPGNTEAFF TGTGCCAGCAGCCGACCAAAGACAGGCCCCGGGAACACTGAAGCTTTCTTT
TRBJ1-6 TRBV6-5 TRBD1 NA CASSYEGAVGLYSPLHF TGTGCCAGCAGTTATGAGGGGGCCGTAGGCCTATATTCACCCCTCCACTTT
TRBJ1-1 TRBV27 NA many CASRADTVSVF TGTGCCAGCAGGGCCGACACTGTCTCGGTTTTT
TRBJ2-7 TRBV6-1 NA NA CASSEGSTATYEQYF TGTGCCAGCAGTGAAGGGAGTACAGCTACCTACGAGCAGTACTTC
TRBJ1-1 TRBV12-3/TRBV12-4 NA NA CASSPGREAFF TGTGCCAGCAGTCCGGGCCGAGAAGCTTTCTTT